This T cell receptor beta chain was documented in a study of cytomegalovirus exposure and HLA in healthy donors. The study, taken as a whole, reports: For most subjects, TCR beta sequences were reported to predict HLA-A and HLA-B alleles with accuracy. Most CMV-associated TCR beta chains appeared HLA-restricted in a later analysis. Several of the most significant clusters appeared, in a later analysis, to be linked to common viral pathogens. Reports showed the classifier diagnosing cytomegalovirus status with high specificity and sensitivity.

Both 60 Vbeta primers and 13 Jbeta primers went into the PCR. Libraries were prepared by immunoSEQ multiplex PCR; TCRdb keeps only in-frame clonotypes and omits some of them. The top ten hold approximately 4.4% of the sample, which has about 120,000 clones, 8% to 11% seen once. To note about this clone: Its antigen is not identified.

Sequenced material: PBMCs. The receptor was derived from a woman in her late teens or twenties in good health and CMV-seropositive.

The CDR3 loop reads CASSLIQGETQYF. The DNA for the CDR3 is TGTGCCAGCAGTCTGATCCAGGGCGAGACCCAGTACTTC. The J gene is TRBJ2-5, the V gene TRBV6-6; the D gene is possibly TRBD1 (5 bases). The CDR3 is made up of 13 amino acids. V was clipped by 5 bases and J by 5 bases, with 12 bases between them. The germline CDR1 and CDR2 sequences are MNHNY and SVGAGI (reference sequence).